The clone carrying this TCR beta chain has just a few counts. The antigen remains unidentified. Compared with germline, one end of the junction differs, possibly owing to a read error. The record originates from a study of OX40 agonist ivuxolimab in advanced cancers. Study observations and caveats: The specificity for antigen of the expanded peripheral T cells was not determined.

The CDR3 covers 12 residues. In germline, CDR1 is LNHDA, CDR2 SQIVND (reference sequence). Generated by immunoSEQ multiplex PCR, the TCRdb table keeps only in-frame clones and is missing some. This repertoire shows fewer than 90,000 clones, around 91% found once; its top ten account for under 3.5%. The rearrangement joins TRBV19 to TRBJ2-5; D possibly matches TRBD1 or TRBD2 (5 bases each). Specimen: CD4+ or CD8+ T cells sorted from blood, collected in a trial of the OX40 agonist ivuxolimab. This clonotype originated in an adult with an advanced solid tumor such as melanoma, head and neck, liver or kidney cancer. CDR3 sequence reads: CASSPTLGTLNF. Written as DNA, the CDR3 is TGTGCCAGTAGCCCTACCCTGGGGACCCTCAACTTC.